Shown below are 27 T cell receptor beta chains from a single sample sequenced in a study of OX40 agonist ivuxolimab in advanced cancers. Profiled with immunoSEQ multiplex PCR; TCRdb holds only in-frame clones, not every one. The sample consists of about 48,000 clones, around 80% of them appearing once. The material sequenced was CD4+ or CD8+ T cells sorted from blood, taken in a trial of the OX40 agonist ivuxolimab. Source of these receptors: an adult with an advanced solid tumor such as melanoma, head and neck, liver or kidney cancer.

This clone was detected only a few times. The CDR3 sequence is CASSQGQAGEGSGNTIYF. The CDR3 DNA follows: TGCGCCAGCAGCCAAGGACAGGCCGGAGAGGGGTCTGGAAACACCATATATTTT. The V and J genes are TRBV4-3 and TRBJ1-3; TRBD1 is a possible D gene (6 bases). Deletions cut 1 base from V and 1 base from J, with 17 bases between. Germline V CDR1 and CDR2: LGHNA, YSLEER. The CDR3 extends over 18 amino acids.

The rearrangement joins TRBV19 to TRBJ2-1, with 7 bases fitting TRBD2. Germline CDR1 LNHDA, CDR2 SQIVND (reference sequence). J gave up 7 bases and V 9 bases, and 15 bases lay outside the gene matches. This CDR3 spans 15 amino acids. The CDR3 loop is CASRTSRRLGNEQFF. Written as DNA, the CDR3 is TGTGCCAGCAGGACTAGTCGGAGGTTAGGGAATGAGCAGTTCTTC. Variable domain in full (rest from reference TRBV19 and TRBJ2-1): DGGITQSPKYLFRKEGQNVTLSCEQNLNHDAMYWYRQDPGQGLRLIYYSQIVNDFQKGDIAEGYSVSREKKESFPLTVTSAQKNPTAFYLCASRTSRRLGNEQFFGPGTRLTVL.

The table lists this clone with a few counts. The CDR3 DNA follows: TGTGCCAGCCGCAGGGAAGCTAACTATGGCTACACCTTC. It encodes CASRREANYGYTF. The chain employs TRBV6-5 and TRBJ1-2; possibly TRBD1 for D (5 bases). Germline V gene lookup returns CDR1 MNHEY and CDR2 SVGAGI. The CDR3 spans 13 residues. V was cut by 8 bases and J by 0 bases, with 10 bases left in between.

This chain connects TRBV20-1 to TRBJ2-5; D call uncertain. CDR1 DFQATT and CDR2 SNEGSKA come from the germline V gene (reference sequence). CDR3 length equals 11 residues. Trimming took 2 bases from V and 5 from J, leaving 6 bases between them. CDR3 nucleotides: TGCAGTGCTAGATTCGTCGAGACCCAGTACTTC. It encodes CSARFVETQYF.

The V gene is TRBV15, the J gene TRBJ1-1; D possibly corresponds to TRBD1 (5 bases). Germline-derived CDR1 and CDR2 are LNHNV and YYDKDF (reference sequence). Trimming left V 9 bases short and J 3 bases short, with 20 bases between. The CDR3 spans 15 residues. CDR3 in DNA: TGTGCCACTAACCCGGGACCGACGATTTACACTGAAGCTTTCTTT. Protein product: CATNPGPTIYTEAFF.

The J gene is TRBJ1-5, the V gene TRBV7-9; maybe TRBD1 (6 bases). This CDR3 has 14 residues. The V and J ends lost 5 bases and 5 bases respectively, with 13 bases between them. Germline CDR1 and CDR2: SEHNR and FQNEAQ (reference sequence). The CDR3 spells CASSPYGGDQPQHF. The CDR3 DNA is TGTGCCAGCAGCCCCTATGGGGGCGATCAGCCCCAGCATTTT.

The rearrangement joins TRBV4-1 to TRBJ2-7, with 8 bases fitting TRBD2. The V segment lost 4 bases and the J segment 3 bases; nucleotides outside the gene matches: 5. The length of the CDR3 is 14 residues. The germline gives CDR1 MGHRA, CDR2 YSYEKL. The CDR3 is CASSPTSAVYEQYF. The CDR3 DNA reads TGCGCCAGCAGCCCGACTAGCGCCGTCTACGAGCAGTACTTC.

The chain carries TRBV19 and TRBJ1-2, with a possible D match to TRBD1 (6 bases). V was shortened by 5 bases and J by 6 bases, with 16 bases between the two germline ends. CDR1 and CDR2 from the germline V gene are LNHDA and SQIVND (reference sequence). The CDR3 spans 14 residues. CDR3 amino acids: CASSPTDRFNGYTF. The CDR3, as DNA: TGTGCCAGTAGTCCTACGGACAGATTTAATGGCTACACCTTC. Looking up the rest from reference TRBV19 and TRBJ1-2 gives the full variable domain: DGGITQSPKYLFRKEGQNVTLSCEQNLNHDAMYWYRQDPGQGLRLIYYSQIVNDFQKGDIAEGYSVSREKKESFPLTVTSAQKNPTAFYLCASSPTDRFNGYTFGSGTRLTVV.

This sequence joins TRBV25-1 and TRBJ1-1; 8 positions match TRBD1. The CDR3 runs 13 residues. With V trimmed by 6 bases and J by 1 base, 1 base remained unmatched. Germline V gene data show CDR1 as MGHDK and CDR2 as SYGVNS. The CDR3: CASRGQGNTEAFF. CDR3 nucleotide sequence: TGTGCCAGCAGAGGACAGGGGAACACTGAAGCTTTCTTT.

Written as DNA, the CDR3 is TGTGCCAGCAGCCCCGGGACTTCTTTTTCAGATACGCAGTATTTT. Its translation: CASSPGTSFSDTQYF. This sequence joins TRBV28 and TRBJ2-3; D might be TRBD2 (6 bases). There are 15 residues in the CDR3. The ends were cut back, 6 bases at V and 4 bases at J, with 17 bases in the middle. Per the germline V gene, CDR1 is MDHEN and CDR2 is SYDVKM. The whole variable domain, filled in from reference TRBV28 and TRBJ2-3, reads DVKVTQSSRYLVKRTGEKVFLECVQDMDHENMFWYRQDPGLGLRLIYFSYDVKMKEKGDIPEGYSVSREKKERFSLILESASTNQTSMYLCASSPGTSFSDTQYFGPGTRLTVL.

The chain has TRBV4-1 and TRBJ2-5; D is ambiguous. With the DNA end fitting TRBJ2-7 better, the J assignment may be wrong. From germline, CDR1 is MGHRA and CDR2 YSYEKL. The CDR3 is made up of 15 amino acids. CDR3 loop: CASSSDPGPYYEQYF. The CDR3 DNA reads as TGCGCCAGCAGTTCAGATCCGGGCCCGTACTACGAGCAGTACTTC.

This chain links TRBV5-4 with TRBJ2-7; D remains unclear. Per the germline V gene, CDR1 is SGHNT and CDR2 is YYREEE (reference sequence). V shed 7 bases and J shed 0 bases, with 5 bases lying between them. The CDR3 runs 11 residues. CDR3 nucleotide sequence: TGTGCCAGCGGATTCTCCTACGAGCAGTACTTC. Translating it yields CASGFSYEQYF.

The V call is TRBV5-4, the J call TRBJ2-3, with 8 bases aligning to TRBD2. The CDR3 is 16 residues long. The V gene's germline CDR1 is SGHNT and CDR2 YYREEE (reference sequence). V shed 0 bases, J shed 5 bases, and the junction held 8 bases outside the gene matches. CDR3: CASSLAPGGPRDTQYF. For the CDR3, the DNA is TGTGCCAGCAGCTTGGCTCCGGGAGGGCCAAGAGATACGCAGTATTTT.

V usage is TRBV5-8 and J usage is TRBJ2-3; D is ambiguous. V lost 0 bases and J 6 bases, leaving 8 bases between the germline ends. There are 13 residues in the CDR3. Germline V gene lookup returns CDR1 SGHTS and CDR2 YDEGEE. The CDR3 sequence: CASSLEGTDTQYF. The CDR3 region has the DNA TGTGCCAGCAGCTTGGAGGGAACGGATACGCAGTATTTT.

The V gene is TRBV5-4, the J gene TRBJ1-2; D gene ambiguous. The V and J ends lost 0 bases and 2 bases respectively, with 17 bases between them. This CDR3 has 17 amino acids. Germline lookup yields CDR1 SGHNT and CDR2 YYREEE (reference sequence). CDR3 in amino acids: CASSLDIPRTGNYGYTF. The CDR3 nucleotides read TGTGCCAGCAGCTTGGATATTCCCCGGACTGGGAACTATGGCTACACCTTC.

V is TRBV27 and J is TRBJ1-1; no clear D gene. Trimming cost V 7 bases and J 4 bases, with 16 bases left between them. Germline-derived CDR1 and CDR2 are MNHEY and SMNVEV (reference sequence). The CDR3 spans 14 residues. This CDR3 is CASKSPGLGTEAFF. Written as DNA, the CDR3 is TGTGCCAGCAAATCCCCAGGATTGGGCACTGAAGCTTTCTTT.

This clone has a single count. The chain combines TRBV2 with TRBJ2-5; no definite D call. CDR1 is SNHLY, CDR2 FYNNEI, per germline. CDR3 length: 15 amino acids. V was trimmed by 4 bases and J by 0 bases, leaving 12 bases between them. The CDR3 here is CASSATAMYQETQYF. DNA of the CDR3: TGTGCCAGCAGTGCAACGGCGATGTACCAAGAGACCCAGTACTTC.

This clone was observed a handful of times. This chain links TRBV9 with TRBJ1-1; D uncertain. Trimming cost V 2 bases and J 2 bases, with 7 bases left between them. Per the germline V gene, CDR1 is SGDLS and CDR2 is YYNGEE. The length of the CDR3 is 13 residues. In DNA, the CDR3 is TGTGCCAGCAGCGTTGGATTTAACACTGAAGCTTTCTTT. Encoded protein: CASSVGFNTEAFF.

The chain is built from TRBV27 and TRBJ2-7; possible D gene TRBD2, 5 bases. Germline V gene data show CDR1 as MNHEY and CDR2 as SMNVEV (reference sequence). There are 14 residues in the CDR3. With 10 bases removed from V and 1 base from J, the gap between germline ends came to 17 bases. This CDR3 is CATRPTGSSYEQYF. The CDR3 DNA follows: TGTGCCACCCGACCGACGGGATCATCCTACGAGCAGTACTTC.

The chain recombines TRBV2 with TRBJ1-1; TRBD1 is a possible D gene (5 bases). The germline gives CDR1 SNHLY, CDR2 FYNNEI. This CDR3 is built from 13 residues. V lost 7 bases, J lost 3 bases, and 12 bases lay in between. The CDR3: CASIEGPDTEAFF. CDR3 coding DNA: TGTGCCAGCATCGAGGGACCGGACACTGAAGCTTTCTTT.

The chain is built from TRBV6-1 and TRBJ1-3; no clear D. CDR1 and CDR2 (germline): MNHNS, SASEGT. The ends were cut back, 5 bases at V and 1 base at J, with 6 bases in the middle. The CDR3 has 13 residues. The CDR3 nucleotides are TGTGCCAGCAGTCACGATTCTGGAAACACCATATATTTT. Amino acid sequence: CASSHDSGNTIYF.

This clone was counted only a few times. The chain carries TRBV6-4 and TRBJ1-1; D gene unclear. V shed 4 bases and J shed 5 bases, with 11 bases lying between them. CDR1 and CDR2 (germline): MRHNA, SNTAGT. The CDR3 length is 13 residues. CDR3 nucleotides: TGTGCCAGCAGTGCTTCAGATGGGACTGAAGCTTTCTTT. It codes for CASSASDGTEAFF.

This clone was recorded only once. The J gene is TRBJ2-7, the V gene TRBV6-5; a possible D gene is TRBD1 (6 bases). In germline, CDR1 is MNHEY, CDR2 SVGAGI. The CDR3 loop spans 13 amino acids. V was shortened by 6 bases and J by 5 bases, with 14 bases between the two germline ends. DNA for the CDR3: TGTGCCAGCAGCATAACAGGGAACCACGAGCAGTACTTC. It specifies CASSITGNHEQYF.

The chain has TRBV10-3 and TRBJ2-5; D not resolved. The CDR3 is 13 residues long. Trimming took 10 bases from V and 1 from J, leaving 13 bases between them. The germline V gene has CDR1 ENHRY and CDR2 SYGVKD. Here the CDR3 DNA reads TGTGCCACCGCGCGAGCCACCCAAGAGACCCAGTACTTC. Its translation is CATARATQETQYF.

The rearrangement links TRBV9 to TRBJ1-2, with D perhaps matching TRBD1 (5 bases). The germline V and J ends were trimmed by 4 bases and 4 bases, with 17 bases remaining between them. The CDR3 spans 15 residues. Per germline, CDR1 SGDLS and CDR2 YYNGEE. CDR3 sequence: CASSPTGTPAYGYTF. CDR3 coding DNA: TGTGCCAGCAGCCCAACCGGGACGCCAGCCTATGGCTACACCTTC.

This chain uses TRBV5-1 with TRBJ1-1; 8 bases are a match to TRBD1. The CDR3 is made up of 15 amino acids. The germline V gene has CDR1 SGHRS and CDR2 YFSETQ. J was trimmed by 3 bases and V by 3 bases; bases with no gene match: 7. The CDR3 spells CASSWMTGVYTEAFF. Here the CDR3 DNA reads TGCGCCAGCAGCTGGATGACAGGGGTATACACTGAAGCTTTCTTT.

This clone was recorded a few times. The V call is TRBV7-2, the J call TRBJ2-5; TRBD1 might be the D (6 bases). Trimming shortened V by 1 base and J by 11 bases, and 14 bases separated the two germline ends. CDR1 and CDR2 (germline): SGHTA, FQGNSA. The CDR3 covers 13 residues. The CDR3 region is CASSLGIQGQQYF. DNA of the CDR3: TGTGCCAGCAGCTTAGGGATACAGGGCCAACAGTACTTC.